The rows below give T cell receptor beta chains drawn from one sample of a study of blood T cells in healthy people across ages. TCRdb re-analysed the 5' RACE reads in MiXCR, keeping a single row per CDR3 protein. This sample has about 1.6 million distinct CDR3 sequences, with around 35% found just once. Sequencing used blood. These receptors originate from a woman in her twenties or thirties in good health. CDR3s include the opening cysteine and the closing phenylalanine or tryptophan.

TRBV28,CASSLFPSMTSYEQYF
TRBV4-2,CASSQGGRKNTEAFF
TRBV27,CASSHGDSSCEQYF
TRBV5-1,CASSPITQGSGANVLTF
TRBV27,CASNERGSRSYNYGYAF
TRBV7-9,CASSSGGRSETQYF
TRBV4-1,CASSQEWDTKGMEQFF
TRBV10-3,CAISESAGGSLETQYF
TRBV7-3,CASSSHLDTEAFF
TRBV12-3/TRBV12-4,CASSSNWDSIFGYTF
TRBV5-4,CASSLELREQYF
TRBV7-2,CASSLGFMGYTF
TRBV7-2,CASSFTGTSGRGEQFF
TRBV9,CASRGTGTGSYEQYF
TRBV20-1,CRSDREETQYF
TRBV29-1,CSVLRDRGRWETQYF
TRBV7-8,CASTRLAGQVNYEQYF
TRBV20-1,CSAALDRGRNQPQHF
TRBV9,CASSVGIRKRGDTQYF
TRBV20-1,CRAKVIYGYTF
TRBV29-1,CSVSPGHFTEQYF
TRBV27,CASSFRSDTEAFF
TRBV20-1,CSARAPLYEQYF
TRBV18,CASSPRTINTGELFF
TRBV3-1,CASSQLGQSNYGYTF
TRBV15,CAIRSLGGVQDEQYF
TRBV6-1,CASSALTVTEAFF
TRBV7-9,CASSRTSGPYYDEQYF
TRBV3-1,CASSQDLNNSPLHF
TRBV7-9,CASSLGYPIADTQYF
TRBV6-1,CASSEGVVGFYGQYF
TRBV7-8,CASSLGGLAGGTDTQYF
TRBV7-2,CASSLPWSSGANVLTF
TRBV20-1,CSARSPAGIGYEQYF
TRBV15,CATSRDRTPYNEQFF
TRBV6-5,CASIPPGRDEQYF
TRBV10-2,CASDMDLSSYNEQFF
TRBV3-1,CASSQVPGHTLYF
TRBV27,CASSLSRGGNEQFF
TRBV4-1,CASSHMQGQGTDTQYF
TRBV4-1,CASSQDLETSGINEQFF
TRBV20-1,CSARARPLSNQPQHF
TRBV6-1,CVSLAAGEFSYNEQFF
TRBV6-2/TRBV6-3,CASSRTGLVRYF
TRBV11-1,CASSLDGGGPSAEQFF
TRBV28,CASGTGGRGEQFF
TRBV4-1,CASSPTRAGTDTQYF
TRBV20-1,CSTRDQAGEQYF
TRBV11-2,CASSGEMSVYGYTF
TRBV15,CATSKRQGWAEQYF
TRBV6-4,CASSDPLGGVSAETQYF
TRBV4-2,CASSPGSLQETQYF